This is a list of T cell receptor beta chains from one sample in a study of blood T cell repertoires in COVID-19. Sequencing used immunoSEQ multiplex PCR; TCRdb keeps in-frame clones, though not all of them. The sample lists 250,000 or so clones, about 88% occurring once. The sequenced sample was PBMCs or T cells enriched from blood (not recorded which). These receptors all come from a woman in her 50s who had been exposed to COVID-19. CDR3s include the opening cysteine and the closing phenylalanine or tryptophan. A D gene is named only where the DNA matches it firmly. The size of a clone is reported for some rows only, either as once, few or many, or as a class for expanded clones.

abundance: NA; d_gene: NA; j_gene: TRBJ2-2; v_gene: TRBV15; CDR3nt: TGTGCCACCAGCTCAGGGAGGTCCCCCGGGGAGCTGTTTTTT; CDR3aa: CATSSGRSPGELFF
abundance: NA; d_gene: TRBD1; j_gene: TRBJ2-7; v_gene: TRBV6-2/TRBV6-3; CDR3nt: TGTGCCAGCAGTTTCTCCGGGACAGGGGTCGGGGACGAGCAGTACTTC; CDR3aa: CASSFSGTGVGDEQYF
abundance: NA; d_gene: NA; j_gene: TRBJ1-2; v_gene: TRBV29-1; CDR3nt: TGCAGCGTTGGAGTCTCTCCTGCCTCTGGCTACACCTTC; CDR3aa: CSVGVSPASGYTF
abundance: NA; d_gene: NA; j_gene: TRBJ2-6; v_gene: TRBV12-3/TRBV12-4; CDR3nt: TGTGCCAGCCGTCTCTCTGGGGCCAACGTCCTGACTTTC; CDR3aa: CASRLSGANVLTF
abundance: NA; d_gene: NA; j_gene: TRBJ1-1; v_gene: TRBV30; CDR3nt: TGTGCCTGGAGAGGGGTGAACACTGAAGCTTTCTTT; CDR3aa: CAWRGVNTEAFF
abundance: NA; d_gene: NA; j_gene: TRBJ1-6; v_gene: TRBV6-1; CDR3nt: TGTGCCAGCAGTGAAAGGGGGAATAATTCACCCCTCCACTTT; CDR3aa: CASSERGNNSPLHF
abundance: NA; d_gene: NA; j_gene: TRBJ1-5; v_gene: TRBV7-2; CDR3nt: TGTGCCAGCAGCCCTGGACTCCCGAATCAGCCCCAGCATTTT; CDR3aa: CASSPGLPNQPQHF
abundance: once; d_gene: TRBD2; j_gene: TRBJ2-3; v_gene: TRBV7-2; CDR3nt: TGTGCCAGCAGCGTACTAGCGGGGGTCGGCACAGATACGCAGTATTTT; CDR3aa: CASSVLAGVGTDTQYF
abundance: NA; d_gene: NA; j_gene: TRBJ2-4; v_gene: TRBV19; CDR3nt: TGTGCCAGTACCGATTCCCGGAGCTCAGGGGACATTCAGTACTTC; CDR3aa: CASTDSRSSGDIQYF
abundance: NA; d_gene: TRBD1; j_gene: TRBJ1-6; v_gene: TRBV28; CDR3nt: TGTGCCGTTCCGGGACAGGGAGGCGATAATTCACCCCTCCACTTT; CDR3aa: CAVPGQGGDNSPLHF
abundance: NA; d_gene: TRBD1; j_gene: TRBJ2-7; v_gene: TRBV6-1; CDR3nt: TGTGCCAGCAGTGCGGGTTGGGACAGGGACTCCTACGAGCAGTACTTC; CDR3aa: CASSAGWDRDSYEQYF
abundance: few; d_gene: NA; j_gene: TRBJ2-7; v_gene: TRBV5-6; CDR3nt: TGTGCCAGCAGCTTTGGGGCATACGAGCAGTACTTC; CDR3aa: CASSFGAYEQYF
abundance: NA; d_gene: TRBD2; j_gene: TRBJ2-5; v_gene: TRBV2; CDR3nt: TGTGCCAGCAGTGATTGGAATAGCGGGGGGGCTAAGGAGACCCAGTACTTC; CDR3aa: CASSDWNSGGAKETQYF
abundance: NA; d_gene: NA; j_gene: TRBJ2-7; v_gene: TRBV6-5; CDR3nt: TGTGCCAGCGGCGGCGCCGAGCAGTACTTC; CDR3aa: CASGGAEQYF
abundance: NA; d_gene: NA; j_gene: TRBJ1-5; v_gene: TRBV12-3/TRBV12-4; CDR3nt: TGTGCCAGCAGCCCCCTATTCGATCAGCCCCAGCATTTT; CDR3aa: CASSPLFDQPQHF
abundance: NA; d_gene: NA; j_gene: TRBJ2-2; v_gene: TRBV6-5; CDR3nt: TGTGCCAGCAGGGGGCGCCGAACCGGGGAGCTGTTTTTT; CDR3aa: CASRGRRTGELFF
abundance: NA; d_gene: TRBD1; j_gene: TRBJ1-6; v_gene: TRBV28; CDR3nt: TGTGCCACCAGACAGGGGCCTAATTCACCCCTCCACTTT; CDR3aa: CATRQGPNSPLHF
abundance: NA; d_gene: NA; j_gene: TRBJ1-5; v_gene: TRBV19; CDR3nt: TGTGCCAGTAGGAACCAGGGTCGTAGCAATCAGCCCCAGCATTTT; CDR3aa: CASRNQGRSNQPQHF
abundance: NA; d_gene: TRBD2; j_gene: TRBJ2-1; v_gene: TRBV5-5; CDR3nt: TGTGCCAGCAGCTTGGCCCCTAGCGGGGGTTCTTACAATGAGCAGTTCTTC; CDR3aa: CASSLAPSGGSYNEQFF
abundance: NA; d_gene: NA; j_gene: TRBJ2-2; v_gene: TRBV11-2; CDR3nt: TGTGCCAGCAGCTTAGCAGGGGGGCCGCTGTTTTTT; CDR3aa: CASSLAGGPLFF
abundance: NA; d_gene: NA; j_gene: TRBJ2-1; v_gene: TRBV9; CDR3nt: TGTGCCAGCAGCGGAGGCGGCTACAATGAGCAGTTCTTC; CDR3aa: CASSGGGYNEQFF
abundance: NA; d_gene: TRBD1; j_gene: TRBJ1-2; v_gene: TRBV5-1; CDR3nt: TGCGCCAGCAGCTTCCAGACAGGGGGGCACTATGGCTACACCTTC; CDR3aa: CASSFQTGGHYGYTF
abundance: NA; d_gene: NA; j_gene: TRBJ2-7; v_gene: TRBV5-1; CDR3nt: TGCGCCAGCAGCTTGGTGAGCTCCTACGAGCAGTACTTC; CDR3aa: CASSLVSSYEQYF
abundance: NA; d_gene: NA; j_gene: TRBJ1-3; v_gene: TRBV25-1; CDR3nt: TGTGCCACCCGGGCGGGGAACGGAAACACCATATATTTT; CDR3aa: CATRAGNGNTIYF
abundance: NA; d_gene: NA; j_gene: TRBJ1-2; v_gene: TRBV11-2; CDR3nt: TGTGCCAGCAGCTTAGTCTCAGGGAACTCCTATGGCTACACCTTC; CDR3aa: CASSLVSGNSYGYTF
abundance: few; d_gene: TRBD1; j_gene: TRBJ2-1; v_gene: TRBV25-1; CDR3nt: TGTGCCAGCAAACAGGGGTACAATGAGCAGTTCTTC; CDR3aa: CASKQGYNEQFF
abundance: NA; d_gene: NA; j_gene: TRBJ2-2; v_gene: TRBV3-1/TRBV3-2; CDR3nt: TGTGCCAGCAGCCAGGCAGGGACCGGGGAGCTGTTTTTT; CDR3aa: CASSQAGTGELFF
abundance: NA; d_gene: NA; j_gene: TRBJ1-1; v_gene: TRBV28; CDR3nt: TGTGCCAGCAGCCGAGGGTTTGAAGCTTTCTTT; CDR3aa: CASSRGFEAFF
abundance: NA; d_gene: NA; j_gene: TRBJ1-2; v_gene: TRBV7-9; CDR3nt: TGTGCCAGCAGAGGGGGGGCGATAGGCTACACCTTC; CDR3aa: CASRGGAIGYTF
abundance: NA; d_gene: TRBD1; j_gene: TRBJ2-5; v_gene: TRBV29-1; CDR3nt: TGCAGCGTTGAAGAACCGACAGGGCCGGGGGAGACCCAGTACTTC; CDR3aa: CSVEEPTGPGETQYF
abundance: once; d_gene: NA; j_gene: TRBJ1-4; v_gene: TRBV7-9; CDR3nt: TGTGCCAGCAGCCGGACAAACGAAAAACTGTTTTTT; CDR3aa: CASSRTNEKLFF
abundance: NA; d_gene: TRBD1; j_gene: TRBJ1-1; v_gene: TRBV6-5; CDR3nt: TGTGCCAGCAGTCCCTATAACGACAGGGTGACTGAAGCTTTCTTT; CDR3aa: CASSPYNDRVTEAFF
abundance: NA; d_gene: TRBD1; j_gene: TRBJ1-4; v_gene: TRBV12-3/TRBV12-4; CDR3nt: TGTGCCAGTGCGACAGGGTTTAATGAAAAACTGTTTTTT; CDR3aa: CASATGFNEKLFF
abundance: NA; d_gene: NA; j_gene: TRBJ1-3; v_gene: TRBV5-4; CDR3nt: TGTGCCAGCAGCTTGGGGGCAGAGTTCGGAAACACCATATATTTT; CDR3aa: CASSLGAEFGNTIYF
abundance: once; d_gene: NA; j_gene: TRBJ2-3; v_gene: TRBV19; CDR3nt: TGTGCCAGTAGACCCCCAGGTTTAGATACGCAGTATTTT; CDR3aa: CASRPPGLDTQYF